This is a list of T cell receptor beta chains from one sample in a study of blood T cell repertoires in COVID-19. This table comes from immunoSEQ multiplex PCR, and its TCRdb copy is limited to in-frame clones, with some not included. The sample has some 200,000 clones, roughly 87% seen once; the top ten hold 12%. The sequencing sample was made of peripheral blood. The receptors derive from a woman aged 18-29 years who had recovered from COVID-19. CDR3s include the opening cysteine and the closing phenylalanine or tryptophan. A D gene is named only where the DNA matches it firmly. Clone size is given for some rows only: seen once, a few or many times, or a class if the clone is expanded.

D,V,size,J,DNA,CDR3
TRBD1,TRBV11-2,.,TRBJ1-3,TGTGCCAGCAGCTTAGATCGTGGACAGGCCTCTGGAAACACCATATATTTT,CASSLDRGQASGNTIYF
.,TRBV5-5,.,TRBJ2-1,TGTGCCAGCAGCTTGGGTACAGAAAATGAGCAGTTCTTC,CASSLGTENEQFF
.,TRBV7-8,.,TRBJ1-1,TGTGCCAGCAGCCTTCGCCGGGCTGAAGCTTTCTTT,CASSLRRAEAFF
.,TRBV20-1,.,TRBJ1-5,TGCAGTGCTAGTGGGCAATGGAATCAGCCCCAGCATTTT,CSASGQWNQPQHF
.,TRBV27,.,TRBJ1-5,TGTGCCAGCAGCGACAGGAGTTATAGCAATCAGCCCCAGCATTTT,CASSDRSYSNQPQHF
.,TRBV5-1,.,TRBJ1-4,TGCGCCAGCAGCCAGCAGGGAGGGAGTAATGAAAAACTGTTTTTT,CASSQQGGSNEKLFF
TRBD1,TRBV5-4,.,TRBJ2-2,TGTGCCAGCAGCTCGAGAGGGGGGACAGGGAACACCGGGGAGCTGTTTTTT,CASSSRGGTGNTGELFF
.,TRBV9,.,TRBJ1-6,TGTGCCAGCAGCTCCCCAAATTCACCCCTCCACTTT,CASSSPNSPLHF
.,TRBV7-2,.,TRBJ1-4,TGTGCCAGCAGACTCACAGGTGCTAGTAATGAAAAACTGTTTTTT,CASRLTGASNEKLFF
.,TRBV12-5,.,TRBJ2-1,TGTGCTAGTGGTTTGTACAGGGTCGCTTACAATGAGCAGTTCTTC,CASGLYRVAYNEQFF
TRBD1,TRBV23-1,.,TRBJ1-1,TGCGCCAGCAGGCGACAGGGGAGGTCGAACACTGAAGCTTTCTTT,CASRRQGRSNTEAFF
TRBD2,TRBV6-5,.,TRBJ2-7,TGTGCCAGCAGTTCGGGAGGCGCCATCTACGAGCAGTACTTC,CASSSGGAIYEQYF
.,TRBV5-5,.,TRBJ2-3,TGTGCCAGCAGCTACCTGACGTGGACAGATAGCACAGATACGCAGTATTTT,CASSYLTWTDSTDTQYF
.,TRBV19,.,TRBJ1-1,TGTGCCAGTAGTATCTCTGTGAACACTGAAGCTTTCTTT,CASSISVNTEAFF
TRBD1,TRBV19,.,TRBJ2-7,TGTGCCAGTAGTCCCCCCGGGACAGGGGTGTTCGAGCAGTACTTC,CASSPPGTGVFEQYF
TRBD2,TRBV9,.,TRBJ2-3,TGTGCCAGCAGACCGACTAGCGGGACGACTAGCACAGATACGCAGTATTTT,CASRPTSGTTSTDTQYF
.,TRBV29-1,.,TRBJ1-1,TGCAGTGGGGGGAGGGGCACTGAAGCTTTCTTT,CSGGRGTEAFF
.,TRBV18,.,TRBJ1-3,TGTGCCAGCTCACCACCCTGGTGGCAGGGGACGGGAAACACCATATATTTT,CASSPPWWQGTGNTIYF
TRBD1,TRBV20-1,.,TRBJ1-2,TGCAGGGGACAGGGGGCAGACTACACCTTC,CRGQGADYTF
TRBD2,TRBV20-1,.,TRBJ2-1,TGCAGTGCTAGTGCACTAGCGGGAGTCGATGAGCAGTTCTTC,CSASALAGVDEQFF
.,TRBV13,.,TRBJ1-4,TGTGCCAGCAGCTTAGGCAGGGAAGAAAAACTGTTTTTT,CASSLGREEKLFF
.,TRBV9,.,TRBJ1-1,TGTGCCAGCAGCATAGGACATTTCATGAACACTGAAGCTTTCTTT,CASSIGHFMNTEAFF
TRBD2,TRBV6-2/TRBV6-3,.,TRBJ2-1,TGTGCCAGCATCCCGGGACTAGCGGGAGCGTCTAAAAACAATGAGCAGTTCTTC,CASIPGLAGASKNNEQFF
.,TRBV24-1,.,TRBJ2-3,TGTGCCACCAGTTCGACAGAGACCGACCTCTCCACAGATACGCAGTATTTT,CATSSTETDLSTDTQYF
.,TRBV6-4,.,TRBJ2-2,TGTGCCAGCAGCTACGGCGAGGACACCGGGGAGCTGTTTTTT,CASSYGEDTGELFF
.,TRBV7-8,once,TRBJ1-1,TGTGCCAGCAGCTTAGAGGGGGGGACGGAAGCTTTCTTT,CASSLEGGTEAFF
.,TRBV28,once,TRBJ2-7,TGTGCCAGCAGGAAATTGACGAGGAGCTCCTACGAGCAGTACTTC,CASRKLTRSSYEQYF
.,TRBV24-1,.,TRBJ1-2,TGTGCCACCAGTGATGAGGGACACAACTATGGCTACACCTTC,CATSDEGHNYGYTF
TRBD1,TRBV28,.,TRBJ1-6,TGTGCCAGCAGTTTACAGGGGGGCTATTCACCCCTCCACTTT,CASSLQGGYSPLHF
.,TRBV19,.,TRBJ1-1,TGTGCCAGTAGTATTGGGCCACAGAACACTGAAGCTTTCTTT,CASSIGPQNTEAFF
TRBD2,TRBV9,.,TRBJ2-1,TGTGCCAGCAGCTTCGCCCTAGCGGGAATAAATGAGCAGTTCTTC,CASSFALAGINEQFF
TRBD2,TRBV5-1,.,TRBJ2-1,TGCGCCAGCAGCTTGTCTAGCGGGTACAATGAGCAGTTCTTC,CASSLSSGYNEQFF
TRBD2,TRBV7-3,few,TRBJ2-1,TGTGCCAGCAGCGACATAGGGACTAGTTTCAATGAGCAGTTCTTC,CASSDIGTSFNEQFF
.,TRBV9,.,TRBJ1-4,TGTGCCAGCAGCCAGGCGGGGGCTGGGGAAAAACTGTTTTTT,CASSQAGAGEKLFF
.,TRBV19,.,TRBJ1-1,TGTGCCAGTAGTATAGGGTTGGGCAAGATGAACACTGAAGCTTTCTTT,CASSIGLGKMNTEAFF
TRBD1,TRBV3-1/TRBV3-2,once,TRBJ2-7,TGTGCCAGCAGCCGCCGGGACAGGGGGTTCAACGAGCAGTACTTC,CASSRRDRGFNEQYF
.,TRBV2,.,TRBJ1-1,TGTGCCAGCCGGGGGGAGGGCTACACTGAAGCTTTCTTT,CASRGEGYTEAFF
TRBD2,TRBV7-9,.,TRBJ2-1,TGTGCCAGCAGCTTAGGAGGGACTAGTTTTAATGAGCAGTTCTTC,CASSLGGTSFNEQFF
.,TRBV4-3,.,TRBJ2-5,TGCGCCAGCAGCCAAACTAGGCGGGCTGGCCAAGAGACCCAGTACTTC,CASSQTRRAGQETQYF
.,TRBV9,.,TRBJ1-1,TGTGCCAGCAGCCAGGAGGGCAGGGCCTACACTGAAGCTTTCTTT,CASSQEGRAYTEAFF
.,TRBV5-1,.,TRBJ2-3,TGCGCCAGCAGCTTGGGAAGAGGAGGGAAGGGCACAGATACGCAGTATTTT,CASSLGRGGKGTDTQYF
.,TRBV5-1,.,TRBJ2-1,TGCGCCAGCAGCTTGGCGGAGGGGCCGATCTACAATGAGCAGTTCTTC,CASSLAEGPIYNEQFF
.,TRBV29-1,.,TRBJ2-7,TGCAGCGTTGTGGGCCACCAGAATTCCTACGAGCAGTACTTC,CSVVGHQNSYEQYF
.,TRBV7-2,.,TRBJ2-7,TGTGCCAGCAGCTTCCTCCCCGGGACAACGAGCTCCTACGAGCAGTACTTC,CASSFLPGTTSSYEQYF
.,TRBV28,.,TRBJ2-7,TGTGCCAGCAGTCCAGCCTCATCCGTCCAGGACGAGCAGTACTTC,CASSPASSVQDEQYF
.,TRBV18,.,TRBJ2-7,TGTGCCAGCTCACCACCAATGGAGTACGAGCAGTACTTC,CASSPPMEYEQYF
.,TRBV7-9,.,TRBJ1-4,TGTGCCAGCAGCGAGGGCCCGATCCGTCAGACGGAAAAACTGTTTTTT,CASSEGPIRQTEKLFF
.,TRBV5-1,.,TRBJ1-4,TGCGCCAGCAGCTTGGCCAGGGGTTCGGTGGAAAAACTGTTTTTT,CASSLARGSVEKLFF
.,TRBV12-3/TRBV12-4,.,TRBJ2-1,TGTGCCAGCGGGGGCACTAGACCTGAGCAGTTCTTC,CASGGTRPEQFF
.,TRBV2,.,TRBJ2-7,TGTGCCAGCACGCCGTTTGAGGCTGGAGAGCAGTACTTC,CASTPFEAGEQYF
TRBD2,TRBV5-5,.,TRBJ2-7,TGTGCCAGCAGCTCCACCGGGACTACCTACGAGCAGTACTTC,CASSSTGTTYEQYF
TRBD1,TRBV18,.,TRBJ1-1,TGTGCCAGCTCACGACTGATGACAGGGATGAACACTGAAGCTTTCTTT,CASSRLMTGMNTEAFF
.,TRBV2,.,TRBJ2-7,TGTGCCAGCAGTGAGACAGGTCTTTCCTACGAGCAGTACTTC,CASSETGLSYEQYF
.,TRBV2,.,TRBJ2-7,TGTGCCAGCAGCCCCGGCCTAGTATTCGACGAGCAGTACTTC,CASSPGLVFDEQYF